Each of the 26 T cell receptor beta chains below was sequenced from the same sample in a study of beta chain features in type 1 diabetes. Investigators reverse transcribed all isolated RNA, so they sequenced expressed TCRB transcripts. The protocol was immunoSEQ multiplex PCR, while the TCRdb copy is restricted to in-frame clones and leaves out a portion. Found here are hundreds of thousands of clones, approximately 10% of them singletons; the top ten hold more than 0.015%. These receptors are not linked to any known antigen. Study-wide findings and caveats: Among patients with Type 1 diabetes, TCRB CDR3s were moderately but significantly shorter in every one of the four CD4+ subsets.

Input material: naive CD4+ T cells from blood. These receptors came from a man under 40 with type 1 diabetes.

V usage is TRBV7-2 and J usage is TRBJ1-2, with D uncertain. Trimming stripped 0 bases from V and 4 bases from J, with 6 bases between. The CDR3 length is 13 residues. Germline V gives CDR1 SGHTA, CDR2 FQGNSA. For the CDR3, the DNA is TGTGCCAGCAGCTTAGCCGACTCCTATGGCTACACCTTC. It yields the protein CASSLADSYGYTF.

The V call is TRBV7-9, the J call TRBJ2-7; 11 positions match TRBD2. V lost 5 bases and J lost 3; bases outside the gene matches: 12. The V gene's germline CDR1 is SEHNR and CDR2 FQNEAQ (reference sequence). The length of the CDR3 is 17 residues. The CDR3 loop is CASSRGSGGASVYEQYF. CDR3 sequence (DNA): TGTGCCAGCAGCCGGGGTAGCGGGGGGGCCTCAGTCTACGAGCAGTACTTC.

The CDR3 DNA follows: TGTGCCAGTAGTATAGGGGATAGCGGGGGAGTCAATGAGCAGTTCTTC. Translation gives CASSIGDSGGVNEQFF. V gene TRBV19 combines with J gene TRBJ2-1, with TRBD2 identical over 9 bases. Germline CDR1 is LNHDA and CDR2 is SQIVND (reference sequence). The CDR3 totals 16 residues. After removal of 1 base from V and 6 bases from J, the junction contained 7 bases not matched to a gene.

The gene calls are TRBV14 and TRBJ2-5; 9 bases are a match to TRBD2. This CDR3 spans 15 amino acids. Germline CDR1 reads SGHDN; CDR2 reads FVKESK. Losses at the gene ends were 0 bases for V and 13 bases for J; bases not matched to a gene: 12. The CDR3 bases are TGTGCCAGCAGCCAAGATATCTACGGTAGCGGGGGCTTGTACTTC. Translating gives CASSQDIYGSGGLYF.

This clone was counted a few times. The CDR3 DNA sequence: TGTGCCAGCAGCTCCACTCAAAACGAGGCACCCCTCCACTTT. Protein product: CASSSTQNEAPLHF. This chain joins TRBV7-9 and TRBJ1-6; no reliable D call. This CDR3 region has 14 residues. V lost 4 bases and J lost 11, with 15 bases in between. CDR1 is SEHNR, CDR2 FQNEAQ, per germline (reference sequence). The variable domain in full, with the rest retrieved from reference TRBV7-9 and TRBJ1-6, is DTGVSQNPRHKITKRGQNVTFRCDPISEHNRLYWYRQTLGQGPEFLTYFQNEAQLEKSRLLSDRFSAERPKGSFSTLEIQRTEQGDSAMYLCASSSTQNEAPLHFGNGTRLTVT.

A few counts support this clone. V and J are TRBV4-3 and TRBJ2-2; 8 nucleotides match TRBD1. In germline, CDR1 is LGHNA, CDR2 YSLEER. This CDR3 has 18 residues. V was pared by 1 base and J by 7 bases, with 14 bases of the junction left unmatched. CDR3 amino acids: CASSQVIRTGLLGGELFF. CDR3 in DNA: TGCGCCAGCAGCCAAGTAATCAGGACAGGGCTCTTGGGCGGGGAGCTGTTTTTT.

J is TRBJ1-6 and V is TRBV25-1; TRBD1 aligns across 7 bases. V dropped 1 base and J dropped 9; count of bases not matched to a gene: 6. The CDR3 is made up of 15 amino acids. CDR1 is MGHDK, CDR2 SYGVNS, per germline. The CDR3: CASSESHRGASPLHF. The CDR3 DNA is TGTGCCAGCAGTGAATCCCACAGGGGCGCTTCACCCCTCCACTTT. Looking up the rest from reference TRBV25-1 and TRBJ1-6 gives the full variable domain: EADIYQTPRYLVIGTGKKITLECSQTMGHDKMYWYQQDPGMELHLIHYSYGVNSTEKGDLSSESTVSRIRTEHFPLTLESARPSHTSQYLCASSESHRGASPLHFGNGTRLTVT.

A few counts support this clone. The chain combines TRBV7-2 with TRBJ2-2, with a possible D match to TRBD2 (5 bases). V lost 6 bases and J 11 bases, leaving 13 bases between the germline ends. The CDR3 runs to 12 residues. In germline, CDR1 is SGHTA, CDR2 FQGNSA. The DNA for the CDR3 is TGTGCCAGCAGTTTCGCGGGTCGAGAGCTGTTTTTT. Its translation is CASSFAGRELFF.

This clone has more than one count but fewer than ten. The rearrangement joins TRBV11-1 to TRBJ2-5, with TRBD1 as a possible D gene (5 bases). The CDR3 has 11 residues. CDR1 is SGHAT and CDR2 is FQDESV in the germline V gene (reference sequence). The V end lost 6 bases, the J end lost 7 bases, and 9 bases lay between the germline ends. CDR3 region: CASSRQGTQYF. In DNA form, the CDR3 reads TGTGCCAGCAGTCGCCAGGGGACCCAGTACTTC.

The rearrangement joins TRBV6-1 to TRBJ2-7; possible D gene TRBD2, 6 bases. The CDR3 sequence is 15 residues long. Germline V gene data show CDR1 as MNHNS and CDR2 as SASEGT. Trimming cost V 9 bases and J 3 bases, with 21 bases left between them. CDR3 in DNA: TGTGCCAGTCATTCCGGGGGAACGACCAGCTACGAGCAGTACTTC. Translating it yields CASHSGGTTSYEQYF.

This chain uses TRBV2 with TRBJ2-5; D possibly corresponds to TRBD1 (5 bases). The CDR3 runs to 13 residues. In germline, CDR1 is SNHLY, CDR2 FYNNEI. Trimming cost V 2 bases and J 5 bases, with 9 bases left between them. The CDR3 bases are TGTGCCAGCAGTGAACAGGGAAAGGAGACCCAGTACTTC. This encodes CASSEQGKETQYF.

This clone was seen a few times. This CDR3 reads CASSVPGQGASTYEQYF. In nucleotides, the CDR3 is TGTGCCAGCAGTGTCCCGGGACAGGGGGCATCGACCTACGAGCAGTACTTC. V is TRBV25-1 and J is TRBJ2-7; TRBD1 matches 12 bases. Germline loops: CDR1 MGHDK, CDR2 SYGVNS. The CDR3 sequence is 17 residues long. V was clipped by 4 bases and J by 2 bases; unmatched bases: 9.

The chain employs TRBV25-1 and TRBJ2-7; possibly TRBD2 for D (6 bases). The CDR3 covers 17 residues. Germline CDR1 reads MGHDK; CDR2 reads SYGVNS. V gave up 1 base and J gave up 1 base, with 17 bases separating them. The CDR3, as DNA: TGTGCCAGCAGTGAATCGCGGGGCAGGGTCACTTCCTACGAGCAGTACTTC. This encodes CASSESRGRVTSYEQYF.

This clone came up a few times. This chain links TRBV4-2 with TRBJ2-1; 9 bases agree with TRBD2. CDR1 is LGHNA and CDR2 is YNFKEQ in the germline V gene. The V gene end was trimmed by 0 bases and the J gene end by 7 bases; junction bases not matched to a gene: 4. CDR3 length: 15 residues. The CDR3 is CASSQELAGTNEQFF. CDR3 DNA: TGTGCCAGCAGCCAAGAGCTAGCGGGGACAAATGAGCAGTTCTTC.

This clone was observed a handful of times. The chain recombines TRBV19 with TRBJ2-2; possible D gene TRBD2, 7 bases. The V end lost 8 bases, the J end lost 4 bases, and 11 bases lay between the germline ends. CDR1 and CDR2 from the germline V gene are LNHDA and SQIVND (reference sequence). CDR3 length: 13 amino acids. In nucleotides, the CDR3 is TGTGCCAGTCGGGGGGCATCCACCGGGGAGCTGTTTTTT. Translated: CASRGASTGELFF.

This clone was recorded a few times. The chain combines TRBV2 with TRBJ2-7; D is ambiguous. The CDR3 totals 14 residues. CDR1 is SNHLY, CDR2 FYNNEI, per germline. Trimming took off 4 bases at V and 0 bases at J, with 10 bases between the two ends. DNA for the CDR3: TGTGCCAGCAGTGTCGATAGGAGCTCCTACGAGCAGTACTTC. Its translation: CASSVDRSSYEQYF.

This clone was seen a handful of times. CDR3 region: CASSVDPTTLYTF. The CDR3 DNA is TGTGCCAGCAGCGTAGATCCGACAACCCTCTACACCTTC. The chain is built from TRBV9 and TRBJ1-2; D ambiguous. Trimming took off 0 bases at V and 10 bases at J, with 13 bases between the two ends. Germline assignment: CDR1 SGDLS and CDR2 YYNGEE. This CDR3 is 13 amino acids long.

The V and J genes are TRBV7-8 and TRBJ2-1; D unclear. The length of the CDR3 is 12 residues. V was trimmed by 3 bases and J by 8 bases, leaving 8 bases between them. Germline V lookup: CDR1 SGHVS, CDR2 FQNEAQ. In DNA, the CDR3 is TGTGCCAGCAGCTTCGGGTATTATGAGCAGTTCTTC. It is translated as CASSFGYYEQFF.

This clone was picked up a small number of times. The chain uses TRBV5-1 and TRBJ2-7; D is undetermined. This CDR3 contains 14 residues. Trimming removed 6 bases from V and 2 bases from J, with 15 bases in between. Germline V gene sequence: CDR1 SGHRS, CDR2 YFSETQ. CDR3 residues: CASKRQASTYEQYF. DNA for the CDR3: TGCGCCAGCAAAAGGCAGGCTTCCACCTACGAGCAGTACTTC.

This clone was picked up a small number of times. This chain uses TRBV7-9 with TRBJ2-3; TRBD2 matches 7 bases. The J segment lost 4 bases and the V segment lost 0 bases, leaving 4 bases of the junction unmatched. CDR1 is SEHNR and CDR2 is FQNEAQ in the germline V gene (reference sequence). This CDR3 region has 15 residues. CDR3 nucleotide sequence: TGTGCCAGCAGCTTAGCGCGGGGGTACGCAGATACGCAGTATTTT. This gives the protein CASSLARGYADTQYF.

The chain joins TRBV5-1 to TRBJ2-7; D uncertain. Trimming took off 4 bases at V and 2 bases at J, with 10 bases between the two ends. The CDR3 totals 13 residues. The germline V gene encodes CDR1 SGHRS and CDR2 YFSETQ. The CDR3 region is CASSPAATYEQYF. CDR3 coding DNA: TGCGCCAGCAGCCCCGCGGCAACCTACGAGCAGTACTTC.

The V gene is TRBV5-1, the J gene TRBJ2-7; 8 bases are a match to TRBD1. V lost 4 bases and J lost 6; bases outside the gene matches: 9. This CDR3 region has 14 residues. Per germline, CDR1 SGHRS and CDR2 YFSETQ. The CDR3 protein is CASSTRTGKGEQYF. The CDR3 DNA reads as TGCGCCAGCAGCACCCGGACAGGGAAAGGCGAGCAGTACTTC.

The chain uses TRBV30 and TRBJ2-1; 8 nucleotides line up with TRBD2. From germline, CDR1 is GTSNPN and CDR2 SVGIG (reference sequence). The length of the CDR3 is 17 residues. The V and J ends lost 2 bases and 2 bases, in that order; junction bases with no gene match: 11. The CDR3 sequence is CAWSFRGGNIPYNEQFF. CDR3 in DNA: TGTGCCTGGAGTTTCCGGGGGGGGAATATACCCTACAATGAGCAGTTCTTC. The full variable domain, in which reference TRBV30 and TRBJ2-1 provide the parts outside the CDR3, is SQTIHQWPATLVQPVGSPLSLECTVEGTSNPNLYWYRQAAGRGLQLLFYSVGIGQISSEVPQNLSASRPQDRQFILSSKKLLLSDSGFYLCAWSFRGGNIPYNEQFFGPGTRLTVL.

This clone was seen a handful of times. The chain joins TRBV6-5 to TRBJ2-1; unclear D gene. V was trimmed by 5 bases and J by 8 bases, leaving 10 bases between them. The germline V gene encodes CDR1 MNHEY and CDR2 SVGAGI. The CDR3 covers 12 residues. The CDR3 nucleotides read TGTGCCAGCAGTCCCTCGGCGGATGAGCAGTTCTTC. It is translated as CASSPSADEQFF.

The sample holds a few counts of this clone. The V gene is TRBV4-1, the J gene TRBJ2-3, with TRBD1 as a possible D gene (6 bases). The germline CDR1 and CDR2 sequences are MGHRA and YSYEKL. The length of the CDR3 is 16 residues. V was trimmed by 4 bases and J by 3 bases, leaving 17 bases between them. The CDR3: CASSLRDTARTDTQYF. The CDR3 bases are TGCGCCAGCAGCCTCCGGGACACCGCGAGGACAGATACGCAGTATTTT.

The chain employs TRBV5-4 and TRBJ2-2; possible D gene TRBD2, 5 bases. V lost 4 bases and J 0 bases, leaving 10 bases between the germline ends. The germline V gene encodes CDR1 SGHNT and CDR2 YYREEE (reference sequence). The CDR3 has 15 amino acids. CDR3 in amino acids: CASSPRGSNTGELFF. CDR3 sequence (DNA): TGTGCCAGCAGCCCCCGAGGGTCGAACACCGGGGAGCTGTTTTTT.